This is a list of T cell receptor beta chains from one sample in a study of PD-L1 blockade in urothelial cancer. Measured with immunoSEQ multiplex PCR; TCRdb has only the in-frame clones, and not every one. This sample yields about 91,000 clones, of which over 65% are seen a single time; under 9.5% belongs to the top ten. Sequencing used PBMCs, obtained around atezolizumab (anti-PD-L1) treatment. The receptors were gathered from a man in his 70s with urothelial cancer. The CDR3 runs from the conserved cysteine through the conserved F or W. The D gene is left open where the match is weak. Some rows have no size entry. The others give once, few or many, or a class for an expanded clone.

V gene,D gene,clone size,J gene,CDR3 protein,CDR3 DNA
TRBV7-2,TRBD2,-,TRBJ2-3,CASSGLAGPDTQYF,TGTGCCAGCAGCGGACTAGCGGGACCAGATACGCAGTATTTT
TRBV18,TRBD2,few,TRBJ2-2,CASSSGLAGTGELFF,TGTGCCAGCTCATCGGGACTAGCGGGTACCGGGGAGCTGTTTTTT
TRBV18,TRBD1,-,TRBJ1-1,CASSPRTSTGIAFF,TGTGCCAGCTCACCAAGAACATCGACAGGGATCGCTTTCTTT
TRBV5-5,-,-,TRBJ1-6,CASSLTGIPSNSPLHF,TGTGCCAGCAGCTTAACAGGAATCCCGAGTAATTCACCCCTCCACTTT
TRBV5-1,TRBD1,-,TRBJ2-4,CASSLTGVAKNIQYF,TGCGCCAGCAGTTTAACAGGGGTAGCCAAAAACATTCAGTACTTC
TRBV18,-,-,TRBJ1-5,CASSPGAGVYQPQHF,TGTGCCAGCTCACCAGGGGCAGGGGTGTATCAGCCCCAGCATTTT
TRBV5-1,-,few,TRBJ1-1,CASSLSQDTEAFF,TGCGCCAGCAGCCTATCACAGGACACTGAAGCTTTCTTT
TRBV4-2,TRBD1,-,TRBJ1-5,CASSQDGQDNQPQHF,TGTGCCAGCAGCCAAGATGGACAGGACAATCAGCCCCAGCATTTT
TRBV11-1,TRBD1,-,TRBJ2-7,CASSLDRGYEQYF,TGTGCCAGCAGCCTGGACAGGGGATACGAGCAGTACTTC
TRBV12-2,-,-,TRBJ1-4,CASRLEDAGRHEKLFF,TGTGCAAGTCGCTTAGAAGATGCAGGGCGACATGAAAAACTGTTTTTT
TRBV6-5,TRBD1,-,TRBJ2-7,CASSRGIHEQYF,TGTGCCAGCAGCAGGGGGATACACGAGCAGTACTTC
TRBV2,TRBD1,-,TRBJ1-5,CASSGTGRGQPQHF,TGTGCCAGCAGCGGGACAGGCAGGGGTCAGCCCCAGCATTTT
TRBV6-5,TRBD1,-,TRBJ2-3,CASRYGQGAGTDTQYF,TGTGCCAGCAGATACGGACAGGGGGCTGGGACAGATACGCAGTATTTT
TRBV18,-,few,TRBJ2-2,CASSLSTGNTGELFF,TGTGCCAGCTCATTGTCAACAGGGAACACCGGGGAGCTGTTTTTT
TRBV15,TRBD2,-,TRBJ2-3,CATSRDIGGGKTDTQYF,TGTGCCACCAGCAGAGATATAGGCGGGGGAAAGACAGATACGCAGTATTTT
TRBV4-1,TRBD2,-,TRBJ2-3,CASSRLAGGFTDTQYF,TGCGCCAGCAGCCGACTAGCGGGAGGGTTCACAGATACGCAGTATTTT
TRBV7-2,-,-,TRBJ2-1,CASSLAFGRVNEQFF,TGTGCCAGCAGCTTGGCTTTCGGCAGGGTCAATGAGCAGTTCTTC
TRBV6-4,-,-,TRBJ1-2,CASSDGAGNGYTF,TGTGCCAGCAGTGACGGGGCAGGGAATGGCTACACCTTC
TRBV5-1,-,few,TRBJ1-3,CASSTLPGSGDTIYF,TGCGCCAGCAGCACCCTGCCAGGGTCAGGAGACACCATATATTTT
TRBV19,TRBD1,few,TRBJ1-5,CASSEVDRGTRQPQHF,TGTGCCAGTAGTGAAGTGGACAGGGGCACAAGACAGCCCCAGCATTTT
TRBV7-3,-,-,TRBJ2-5,CASSASGFQETQYF,TGTGCCAGCAGCGCCTCGGGGTTCCAAGAGACCCAGTACTTC
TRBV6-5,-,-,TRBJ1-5,CASSASGQPQHF,TGTGCCAGCAGCGCTTCAGGTCAGCCCCAGCATTTT
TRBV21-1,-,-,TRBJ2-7,CASSSARGSLYEQYF,TGTGCCAGCAGCAGTGCGCGGGGTAGTCTCTACGAGCAGTACTTC
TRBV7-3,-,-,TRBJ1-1,CASSSGVNTEAFF,TGTGCCAGCAGCTCCGGGGTGAACACTGAAGCTTTCTTT
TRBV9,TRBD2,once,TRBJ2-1,CASSVGLAGAGEQFF,TGTGCCAGCAGCGTAGGACTAGCGGGGGCCGGTGAGCAGTTCTTC
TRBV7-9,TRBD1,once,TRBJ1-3,CASSPPPQGAVNTIYF,TGTGCCAGCAGCCCCCCACCCCAGGGGGCCGTAAACACCATATATTTT
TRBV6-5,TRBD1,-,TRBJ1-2,CASWDSGYGYTF,TGTGCCAGCTGGGACAGCGGCTATGGCTACACCTTC
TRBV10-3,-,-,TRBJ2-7,CAPGRTYEQYF,TGTGCCCCAGGGCGTACCTACGAGCAGTACTTC
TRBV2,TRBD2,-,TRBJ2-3,CASRLAVSTDTQYF,TGTGCCAGCAGGCTAGCGGTTAGCACAGATACGCAGTATTTT
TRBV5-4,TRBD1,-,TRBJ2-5,CASSSDRGPGETQYF,TGTGCCAGCAGCTCGGACAGGGGCCCCGGGGAGACCCAGTACTTC
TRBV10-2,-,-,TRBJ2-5,CASLRGAQETQYF,TGCGCCAGTTTACGGGGGGCCCAAGAGACCCAGTACTTC
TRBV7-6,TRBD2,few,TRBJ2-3,CASSQGRADTQYF,TGTGCCAGCAGCCAAGGGAGGGCAGATACGCAGTATTTT
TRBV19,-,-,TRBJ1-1,CASSSHRDINTEAFF,TGTGCCAGTAGTTCTCACCGGGACATTAACACTGAAGCTTTCTTT
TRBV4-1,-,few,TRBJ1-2,CASSQLDIHGYTF,TGCGCCAGCAGCCAACTTGACATACACGGCTACACCTTC
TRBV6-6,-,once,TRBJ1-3,CAISTAHSGNTIYF,TGTGCCATTTCGACAGCACACTCTGGAAACACCATATATTTT
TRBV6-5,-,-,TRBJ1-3,CASSDGGAGNTIYF,TGTGCCAGCAGTGATGGAGGGGCCGGAAACACCATATATTTT
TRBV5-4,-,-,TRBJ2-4,CASSLAGGTLAKNIQYF,TGTGCCAGCAGCTTGGCAGGGGGGACCCTAGCCAAAAACATTCAGTACTTC
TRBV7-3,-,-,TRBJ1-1,CASSLSGNTEAFF,TGTGCCAGCAGCTTAAGCGGAAACACTGAAGCTTTCTTT
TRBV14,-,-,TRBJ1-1,CASSQDRRVEAFF,TGTGCCAGCAGCCAAGATCGCAGGGTTGAAGCTTTCTTT
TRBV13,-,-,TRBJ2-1,CASSLTSQASYNEQFF,TGTGCCAGCAGCTTAACCTCACAGGCCTCCTACAATGAGCAGTTCTTC
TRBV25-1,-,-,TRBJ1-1,CASRGGPVPAFF,TGTGCCAGCAGGGGGGGGCCAGTTCCAGCTTTCTTT
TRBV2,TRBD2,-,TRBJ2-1,CASSSSSGIAYNEQFF,TGTGCCAGCAGCTCGAGTAGCGGGATAGCGTACAATGAGCAGTTCTTC
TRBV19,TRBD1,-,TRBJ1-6,CASSRGTGDPLHF,TGTGCCAGTAGTAGGGGGACAGGGGACCCCCTCCACTTT
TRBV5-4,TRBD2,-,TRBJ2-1,CASSFGTSGIGEQFF,TGTGCCAGCAGCTTTGGGACTAGCGGGATAGGGGAGCAGTTCTTC
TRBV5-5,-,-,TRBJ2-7,CASSTAGVPLYEQYF,TGTGCCAGCAGCACGGCAGGGGTCCCCCTCTACGAGCAGTACTTC
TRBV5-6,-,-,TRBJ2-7,CASSLVDKGYEQYF,TGTGCCAGCAGCTTGGTCGACAAGGGGTACGAGCAGTACTTC
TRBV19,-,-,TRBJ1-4,CASRLGQTNEKLFF,TGTGCCAGTAGACTTGGACAGACTAATGAAAAACTGTTTTTT
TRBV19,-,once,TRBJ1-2,CASSRQDYGYTF,TGTGCCAGTAGTCGGCAGGACTATGGCTACACCTTC